This is a list of T cell receptor beta chains from one sample in a study of cytomegalovirus exposure and HLA in healthy donors. Profiled with immunoSEQ multiplex PCR; TCRdb holds only in-frame clones, not every one. The sample has about 120,000 clones, around 73% seen once. Sequences were obtained from PBMCs. The receptors originated from a woman aged 40 to 50 in good health and CMV-seropositive. The CDR3 runs from the conserved cysteine through the conserved F or W. The order of the fields is V gene, D gene, clone size, J gene, CDR3 protein, CDR3 DNA. A D gene is named only where the DNA matches it firmly. The listing skips clone size in some rows; elsewhere it reads once, few, many or a size class.

TRBV27,NA,NA,TRBJ1-1,CASRQSGTPEAFF,TGTGCCAGCAGACAATCGGGGACACCTGAAGCTTTCTTT
TRBV7-9,TRBD1,few,TRBJ1-4,CASSFATGVNEKLFF,TGTGCCAGCAGCTTCGCGACAGGGGTTAATGAAAAACTGTTTTTT
TRBV2,NA,NA,TRBJ2-3,CASSPESTDTQYF,TGTGCCAGCAGCCCCGAGAGCACAGATACGCAGTATTTT
TRBV5-6,TRBD1,NA,TRBJ1-5,CASSWGGGQGNQPQHF,TGTGCCAGCAGCTGGGGAGGCGGACAGGGCAATCAGCCCCAGCATTTT
TRBV28,NA,few,TRBJ2-1,CASSPYLWEQFF,TGTGCCAGCAGCCCTTACCTATGGGAGCAGTTCTTC
TRBV6-1,TRBD1,few,TRBJ1-2,CASSPSREQGNGYTF,TGTGCCAGCAGCCCTTCTAGGGAACAGGGGAATGGCTACACCTTC
TRBV7-3,NA,NA,TRBJ2-1,CASSSSQPGDEQFF,TGTGCCAGCAGTTCTAGCCAGCCTGGGGATGAGCAGTTCTTC
TRBV29-1,NA,NA,TRBJ2-1,CSMRAGNYNEQFF,TGCAGCATGAGGGCGGGAAACTACAATGAGCAGTTCTTC
TRBV9,TRBD1,NA,TRBJ2-5,CASSVATGAAWETQYF,TGTGCCAGCAGCGTAGCTACAGGGGCGGCCTGGGAGACCCAGTACTTC
TRBV19,NA,NA,TRBJ1-2,CASSAPTDGNYGYTF,TGTGCCAGTAGCGCCCCGACAGATGGCAACTATGGCTACACCTTC
TRBV5-6,NA,NA,TRBJ1-2,CASSLVGGGYTF,TGTGCCAGCAGCTTGGTTGGCGGAGGCTACACCTTC
TRBV15,TRBD1,NA,TRBJ2-1,CATSRGQFNEQFF,TGTGCCACCAGCAGGGGACAGTTCAATGAGCAGTTCTTC
TRBV19,NA,NA,TRBJ1-1,CASSTLGQPEAFF,TGTGCCAGTAGTACCTTGGGGCAGCCTGAAGCTTTCTTT
TRBV7-2,TRBD2,NA,TRBJ2-3,CASSPPLAGADTQYF,TGTGCCAGCAGCCCCCCACTAGCGGGGGCCGATACGCAGTATTTT
TRBV4-3,NA,NA,TRBJ1-2,CASSQLRSNYGYTF,TGCGCCAGCAGCCAACTGAGGAGTAACTATGGCTACACCTTC
TRBV7-2,NA,NA,TRBJ1-1,CASSFFFLNTEAFF,TGTGCCAGCAGCTTTTTCTTTTTGAACACTGAAGCTTTCTTT
TRBV11-2,NA,few,TRBJ1-1,CASSLEGAGEAFF,TGTGCCAGCAGCTTAGAGGGGGCCGGTGAAGCTTTCTTT
TRBV19,NA,NA,TRBJ2-2,CASSIAVRGNGELFF,TGTGCCAGTAGTATCGCCGTCAGGGGAAACGGGGAGCTGTTTTTT
TRBV19,NA,once,TRBJ2-7,CASSLGPGLGDEQYF,TGTGCCAGTAGTTTAGGCCCTGGACTGGGAGACGAGCAGTACTTC
TRBV10-3,NA,NA,TRBJ2-7,CAIKGDSYEQYF,TGTGCCATCAAGGGGGATTCCTACGAGCAGTACTTC
TRBV4-2,NA,medium-sized,TRBJ1-1,CASSPGTVIEAFF,TGTGCCAGCAGCCCGGGGACTGTAATTGAAGCTTTCTTT
TRBV30,TRBD2,NA,TRBJ2-2,CAWSPRRAGGSRPGELFF,TGTGCCTGGAGCCCGAGGCGAGCGGGGGGATCACGTCCCGGGGAGCTGTTTTTT
TRBV29-1,TRBD1,once,TRBJ2-1,CSVPDRDRGIGQQFF,TGCAGCGTGCCAGATCGGGACAGGGGGATCGGGCAGCAGTTCTTC
TRBV2,NA,NA,TRBJ1-2,CASRGGLLNYGYTF,TGTGCCAGCCGTGGGGGACTCCTGAACTATGGCTACACCTTC
TRBV4-3,NA,NA,TRBJ2-7,CASSQALGQSYEQYF,TGCGCCAGCAGCCAAGCGCTCGGACAGTCCTACGAGCAGTACTTC
TRBV2,NA,NA,TRBJ1-1,CASSVRTTEAFF,TGTGCCAGCAGTGTTAGAACCACTGAAGCTTTCTTT
TRBV9,NA,few,TRBJ1-4,CASSVGATTEKLFF,TGTGCCAGCAGCGTAGGGGCTACGACGGAAAAACTGTTTTTT
TRBV7-8,TRBD1,NA,TRBJ1-2,CASSFGQGSYGYTF,TGTGCCAGCAGCTTTGGACAGGGCTCCTATGGCTACACCTTC
TRBV6-1,TRBD1,NA,TRBJ2-7,CASRLYATDRGGQYF,TGTGCCAGCAGACTTTATGCTACGGACAGGGGCGGGCAGTACTTC
TRBV6-5,TRBD1,NA,TRBJ2-7,CASRRTGFDYEQYF,TGTGCCAGCAGAAGGACAGGGTTTGACTACGAGCAGTACTTC
TRBV11-3,TRBD1,few,TRBJ2-5,CASSLGGTGAQETQYF,TGTGCCAGCAGCTTAGGGGGGACAGGGGCGCAAGAGACCCAGTACTTC
TRBV9,NA,few,TRBJ1-5,CASSREPRDQPQHF,TGTGCCAGCAGCCGGGAACCGAGAGATCAGCCCCAGCATTTT
TRBV5-4,NA,NA,TRBJ1-2,CASSPQATYGYTF,TGTGCCAGCAGCCCACAGGCCACCTATGGCTACACCTTC
TRBV7-2,NA,few,TRBJ2-5,CASSLALANQETQYF,TGTGCCAGCAGCTTAGCTCTAGCGAACCAAGAGACCCAGTACTTC
TRBV7-9,TRBD1,NA,TRBJ1-2,CASSNGTGMGGYTF,TGTGCCAGCAGCAACGGGACAGGGATGGGTGGCTACACCTTC
TRBV4-3,NA,NA,TRBJ1-2,CASSQAASGQGSGYTF,TGCGCCAGCAGCCAAGCCGCCTCGGGTCAGGGCTCTGGCTACACCTTC
TRBV10-3,NA,NA,TRBJ1-1,CAISDTGNTEAFF,TGTGCCATCAGTGACACAGGGAACACTGAAGCTTTCTTT
TRBV2,TRBD1,NA,TRBJ1-4,CASTLDRGKLFF,TGTGCCAGCACCCTCGACAGGGGAAAACTGTTTTTT
TRBV2,NA,few,TRBJ1-1,CASKVPDRVNTEAFF,TGTGCCAGCAAGGTCCCAGACCGGGTGAACACTGAAGCTTTCTTT
TRBV6-5,NA,NA,TRBJ1-4,CASSQRTAGGEKLFF,TGTGCCAGCAGTCAACGTACGGCCGGGGGTGAAAAACTGTTTTTT
TRBV7-2,NA,NA,TRBJ1-2,CASSLVREGGYTF,TGTGCCAGCAGCTTAGTACGGGAGGGAGGCTACACCTTC
TRBV5-1,NA,NA,TRBJ1-2,CASSLSGEVKGYTF,TGCGCCAGCAGCTTGTCGGGGGAGGTCAAAGGCTACACCTTC
TRBV7-2,NA,few,TRBJ2-7,CASSLGNRGGEKQYF,TGTGCCAGCAGCTTAGGAAACAGGGGGGGAGAAAAGCAGTACTTC
TRBV9,TRBD1,NA,TRBJ1-6,CASSVGTGGLSPLHF,TGTGCCAGCAGCGTAGGGACAGGGGGCCTATCACCCCTCCACTTT